This TCR beta chain was profiled in a study of shared clonotypes between healthy human individuals. Assay used: immunoSEQ multiplex PCR; TCRdb lists only in-frame clones, some missing. The sample includes roughly 2,000,000 clones, over 85% of them seen just once. Naive CD8 cells comprised CD45RO-negative, CCR7-positively selected cells, excluding terminally differentiated effector memory CD45RA+ cells. The V gene's germline CDR1 is MNHEY and CDR2 SMNVEV (reference sequence). The CDR3 is 15 amino acids. V was cut by 7 bases and J by 2 bases, with 18 bases left in between. The TCR comes from a man between 18 and 35 years old in good health. The V call is TRBV27, the J call TRBJ2-7; weak D call: TRBD1 (6 bases). The sequenced sample was naive CD8+ T cells sorted from blood. The CDR3 DNA follows: TGTGCCAGCAAGAACGGGGCAGGGGCCGCCTACGAGCAGTACTTC. It translates to CASKNGAGAAYEQYF.